Each of the 6 T cell receptor beta chains below was sequenced from the same sample in a study of T-cell memory formation after mild COVID-19. MiXCR, applied by TCRdb to the 5' RACE reads, yields one record per CDR3 protein. The profile covers a few hundred thousand distinct CDR3 sequences, with more than 8% appearing a single time and 20% to 25% taken by the ten largest. The sample consisted of PBMCs or a T cell subset sorted from them (not recorded which). These receptor sequences come from a man aged 18 to 29 who had mild COVID-19 (a few samples of this study predate the infection). Cell type and time point are not known.

In this sample, this clonotype turned up a few times. The rearrangement joins TRBV14 to TRBJ2-6; TRBD1 matches 7 bases. The germline V gene has CDR1 SGHDN and CDR2 FVKESK. V trimming: 0 bases; J trimming: 2 bases; junction bases outside the gene matches: 10. This CDR3 has 19 residues. The CDR3 DNA follows: TGTGCCAGCAGCCAAGAACCGACAGGGAAGGAGCCTGGGGCCAACGTCCTGACTTTC. Residues: CASSQEPTGKEPGANVLTF. The full variable domain, completed using reference TRBV14 and TRBJ2-6, is EAGVTQFPSHSVIEKGQTVTLRCDPISGHDNLYWYRRVMGKEIKFLLHFVKESKQDESGMPNNRFLAERTGGTYSTLKVQPAELEDSGVYFCASSQEPTGKEPGANVLTFGAGSRLTVL.

The rearrangement links TRBV30 to TRBJ1-5; unclear D gene. The CDR3 extends over 12 amino acids. Germline V gene data show CDR1 as GTSNPN and CDR2 as SVGIG (reference sequence). Trimming cost V 3 bases and J 6 bases, with 9 bases left between them. CDR3: CAWSRRFQPQHF. The CDR3 bases are TGTGCCTGGAGCCGCAGATTTCAGCCCCAGCATTTT.

The CDR3 loop reads CASSQGAGKGAHEKLFF. The CDR3 DNA follows: TGCGCCAGCAGCCAAGGGGCCGGAAAGGGAGCTCATGAAAAACTGTTTTTT. The J gene is TRBJ1-4, the V gene TRBV4-3; no firm D call. Trimming cost V 1 base and J 6 bases, with 18 bases left between them. The CDR3 extends over 17 amino acids. The germline V gene encodes CDR1 LGHNA and CDR2 YSLEER.

This clonotype has a handful of counts. This chain links TRBV20-1 with TRBJ2-7, with D perhaps TRBD1 (5 bases). Germline CDR1 is DFQATT and CDR2 is SNEGSKA (reference sequence). There are 14 residues in the CDR3. V was shortened by 2 bases and J by 2 bases, with 13 bases between the two germline ends. CDR3 coding DNA: TGCAGTGCTAGATCCCAGACAGTCGCCTACGAGCAGTACTTC. Encoded protein: CSARSQTVAYEQYF.

Written as DNA, the CDR3 is TGTGCCAGCAGTCCTGGGCTAGGGGTTGCGCAGTATTTT. Protein product: CASSPGLGVAQYF. The V and J genes are TRBV12-3 or TRBV12-4 and TRBJ2-3; D perhaps matches TRBD1 (5 bases). V was shortened by 5 bases and J by 10 bases, with 16 bases between the two germline ends. This CDR3 region has 13 residues.

About this clonotype itself: Sequence at one end of the junction differs from germline and may be a read error. V gene TRBV20-1 combines with J gene TRBJ1-5; D may be TRBD1 (6 bases). CDR3 length equals 14 residues. In germline, CDR1 is DFQATT, CDR2 SNEGSKA (reference sequence). This chain's CDR3 is CSVSDSYSNQTQHF. CDR3 coding DNA: TGCAGTGTCTCGGACAGCTATAGCAATCAGACCCAGCATTTT.